The clone carrying this TCR beta chain was recorded many times. The antigen is not known. The data belong to a study of T-cell memory formation after mild COVID-19. Per the germline V gene, CDR1 is LGHNA and CDR2 is YSLEER. CDR3 length equals 18 residues. Trimming cost V 2 bases and J 6 bases; bases outside gene matches: 15. TCRalpha and TCRbeta libraries used 5'RACE with constant-segment primers and UMIs. One entry per CDR3 protein, called by TCRdb with MiXCR from the 5' RACE reads. The repertoire holds some 490,000 distinct CDR3 sequences, about 18% seen once, with approximately 13% in the top ten. Study-wide results and caveats: Still unconfirmed is whether the second-wave clones peaking on day 37 recognized SARS-CoV-2. CD4+ bias marked clones expanding day 15 to 37, unlike balanced contracting clones.

The sequencing input was PBMCs or a T cell subset sorted from them (not recorded which). The sequence came from an adult woman who had mild COVID-19 (a few samples of this study predate the infection). Cell type and time point are not known. This chain links TRBV4-3 with TRBJ2-3, with 9 bases fitting TRBD2. This CDR3 reads CASSQTSGAAGGRDTQYF. DNA of the CDR3: TGCGCCAGCAGCCAAACCTCTGGGGCGGCGGGAGGGCGCGATACGCAGTATTTT.